This TCR beta chain appears in the sequencing data of a study of cytomegalovirus exposure and HLA in healthy donors. Findings and limits, study-wide: Researchers counted roughly 160 TCR beta chains as cytomegalovirus-associated. Subsequent analysis found a tendency for first-cohort TCR clusters to co-occur within the 95 to 150 validation repertoires.

Comments on this clone: Its antigen is not known.

The V segment lost 4 bases and the J segment 8 bases; nucleotides outside the gene matches: 12. CDR1 and CDR2 (germline): SGHRS, YFSETQ. The CDR3 covers 16 residues. Assay: immunoSEQ multiplex PCR; the TCRdb copy retains only in-frame clones and omits some. Of some 190,000 clones listed, about 84% are singletons. The clonotype originates from a woman under 30 in good health and CMV-seronegative. Sequenced input: PBMCs. The rearrangement joins TRBV5-1 to TRBJ1-6; 7 positions agree with TRBD1. This CDR3 reads CASSPRDSGSYSPLHF. The CDR3 bases are TGCGCCAGCAGCCCCCGGGACAGCGGCTCCTATTCACCCCTCCACTTT.